This paragraph covers one T cell receptor (beta chain) sequence. This table comes from immunoSEQ multiplex PCR, and its TCRdb copy is limited to in-frame clones, with some not included. The sample contains some 100,000 clones, approximately 90% of which appear only once. CDR1 is KGHSH and CDR2 is LQKENI in the germline V gene. The CDR3 is made up of 16 amino acids. Deletions cut 1 base from V and 3 bases from J, with 16 bases between. This sample was taken from a study of T cell changes during pregnancy in multiple sclerosis. The V call is TRBV18, the J call TRBJ2-7; D possibly corresponds to TRBD2 (5 bases). The source of this sequence is a female donor with multiple sclerosis, enrolled in a pregnancy study. Sequences were derived from peripheral blood, sampled in the second trimester of pregnancy. This CDR3 is CASSPQVATGFYEQYF. The CDR3 nucleotides read TGTGCCAGCTCACCACAAGTCGCGACGGGATTCTACGAGCAGTACTTC.